The 21 T cell receptor beta chains listed next were all sequenced from one sample in a study of shared clonotypes between healthy human individuals (dated by TCRdb to between 2020 and 2021). Receptor amplification or capture employed the immunoSEQ multiplex PCR assay. TCRdb carries this immuneACCESS record with in-frame sequences only. Its versions omit some clonotypes, under half of them owing to an unresolved V gene in the studies checked, with the rest unexplained. A total of more than 2,000,000 clones appear in this sample, just over 90% of them only once. The top ten hold over 0.12% of the sample. The sequenced material came from naive CD4+ T cells sorted from blood. The cell subset or site label here, explained by the study, means: CD45RA+ positively selected. All receptors come from a man aged 18 to 29 in good health.

The chain employs TRBV18 and TRBJ2-7, with D unresolved. Germline V gives CDR1 KGHSH, CDR2 LQKENI. The CDR3 runs to 13 residues. V was pared by 3 bases and J by 5 bases, with 11 bases between. The CDR3 nucleotides are TGTGCCAGCTCACCCTATAACGGAAACGAGCAGTACTTC. It specifies CASSPYNGNEQYF. Together with reference TRBV18 and TRBJ2-7, the CDR3 gives the full variable domain: NAGVMQNPRHLVRRRGQEARLRCSPMKGHSHVYWYRQLPEEGLKFMVYLQKENIIDESGMPKERFSAEFPKEGPSILRIQQVVRGDSAAYFCASSPYNGNEQYFGPGTRLTVT.

The chain carries TRBV19 and TRBJ1-1; perhaps TRBD1 as D (5 bases). Germline loops: CDR1 LNHDA, CDR2 SQIVND (reference sequence). The V end lost 3 bases, the J end lost 4 bases, and 15 bases lay between the germline ends. The CDR3 is 15 amino acids. The CDR3 DNA reads TGTGCCAGTAGTATCTTTAGCGGGGCTAGCACTGAAGCTTTCTTT. Protein sequence: CASSIFSGASTEAFF.

The genes are TRBV4-1 and TRBJ2-5; 14 bases align to TRBD2. The last part of the DNA fits TRBJ2-7 better; the J call may be wrong. Germline lookup yields CDR1 MGHRA and CDR2 YSYEKL. The CDR3 is 17 amino acids. The CDR3 DNA is TGCGCCAGCAGCCCTGGACTAGCGGGGGGACTAACCTACGAGCAGTACTTC. Translation gives CASSPGLAGGLTYEQYF.

The chain combines TRBV7-9 with TRBJ2-7, with D uncertain. Germline V gene lookup returns CDR1 SEHNR and CDR2 FQNEAQ (reference sequence). V was trimmed by 3 bases and J by 7 bases, leaving 13 bases between them. The CDR3 extends over 13 amino acids. CDR3 sequence reads: CASSFSGLGEQYF. CDR3 DNA sequence: TGTGCCAGCAGCTTTTCGGGTCTAGGGGAGCAGTACTTC.

This rearrangement joins TRBV5-1 to TRBJ2-7, with 12 bases that match TRBD2. This CDR3 is built from 16 residues. V dropped 4 bases and J dropped 3; count of bases not matched to a gene: 8. Germline V gene lookup returns CDR1 SGHRS and CDR2 YFSETQ. CDR3 sequence: CASSTSTSGRDYEQYF. Here the CDR3 DNA reads TGCGCCAGCAGCACCTCGACTAGCGGGAGAGACTACGAGCAGTACTTC.

The table lists this clone with a count of one. The rearrangement uses TRBV23-1 and TRBJ2-7; 9 positions agree with TRBD1. TRBV23-1 is designated an ORF whose function remains uncertain. V lost 4 bases to trimming and J lost 5 bases; unmatched junction nucleotides: 9. The CDR3 is 15 residues long. The CDR3 nucleotides are TGCGCCAGCAGTCCCAAGGACAGGGGAATCCACGAGCAGTACTTC. It translates to CASSPKDRGIHEQYF.

The V and J genes are TRBV6-6 and TRBJ2-2, with D unresolved. The CDR3 spans 13 residues. The V gene's germline CDR1 is MNHNY and CDR2 SVGAGI (reference sequence). The V end was cut by 2 bases, the J end by 7 bases, with 8 bases between. As DNA, the CDR3 is TGTGCCAGCAGTTACCCGATCAGCGGGGAGCTGTTTTTT. Translated, it gives CASSYPISGELFF.

The rearrangement links TRBV6-1 to TRBJ2-7; D uncertain. The CDR3 spans 10 residues. Trimming stripped 2 bases from V and 7 bases from J, with 3 bases between. CDR1 is MNHNS, CDR2 SASEGT, per germline. The CDR3 nucleotides are TGTGCCAGCAGTGAATTAGAGCAGTACTTC. Translating gives CASSELEQYF.

The chain combines TRBV30 with TRBJ2-1; 7 bases are a match to TRBD2. From germline, CDR1 is GTSNPN and CDR2 SVGIG (reference sequence). The V gene end was trimmed by 8 bases and the J gene end by 15 bases; junction bases not matched to a gene: 16. This CDR3 spans 12 amino acids. The CDR3 protein is CAGGEAGPQRFF. CDR3 DNA sequence: TGTGCCGGGGGGGAAGCGGGACCCCAACGGTTCTTC.

V and J are TRBV28 and TRBJ2-2, with 13 positions matching TRBD2. This CDR3 is 19 amino acids long. Germline CDR1 is MDHEN and CDR2 is SYDVKM. With V trimmed by 4 bases and J by 0 bases, 8 bases remained unmatched. CDR3 loop: CASSYPPGLAGPNTGELFF. DNA of the CDR3: TGTGCCAGCAGTTATCCCCCGGGACTAGCGGGGCCGAACACCGGGGAGCTGTTTTTT.

The rearrangement links TRBV4-1 to TRBJ2-3; no firm D call. The germline V gene encodes CDR1 MGHRA and CDR2 YSYEKL. Trimming cost V 1 base and J 4 bases, with 9 bases left between them. The CDR3 totals 14 residues. Here the CDR3 reads CASSQVTRSDTQYF. CDR3 bases: TGCGCCAGCAGCCAAGTGACCCGGTCAGATACGCAGTATTTT.

The chain employs TRBV19 and TRBJ2-7, with 9 bases aligning to TRBD1. Germline V gene sequence: CDR1 LNHDA, CDR2 SQIVND (reference sequence). After removal of 6 bases from V and 2 bases from J, the junction contained 8 bases not matched to a gene. The CDR3 covers 15 residues. CDR3 in DNA: TGTGCCAGTAGAGGACACGGGACAGGGACCTACGAGCAGTACTTC. It encodes CASRGHGTGTYEQYF.

With regard to this clone: The sample carries other DNA sequences with the same CDR3. The chain couples TRBV10-2 to TRBJ1-4; no clear D. CDR3 length: 13 amino acids. Germline V lookup: CDR1 WSHSY, CDR2 SAAADI. Deletions cut 2 bases from V and 2 bases from J, with 3 bases between. CDR3 nucleotide sequence: TGCGCCAGCAGTGAGCCTACTAATGAAAAACTGTTTTTT. This encodes CASSEPTNEKLFF.

This chain links TRBV7-2 with TRBJ2-1; 7 nucleotides line up with TRBD2. The CDR3 covers 17 residues. Unmatched junction bases numbered 11, after V lost 6 bases and J lost 0 bases. Germline lookup yields CDR1 SGHTA and CDR2 FQGNSA. Written as DNA, the CDR3 is TGTGCCAGCAGAAAGGGCGGGAGCACGAGCTCCTACAATGAGCAGTTCTTC. Protein: CASRKGGSTSSYNEQFF.

This clone was detected once. The sample carries other DNA sequences with the same CDR3. The chain links TRBV29-1 to TRBJ1-2; D not certain. The CDR3 consists of 11 residues. V lost 3 bases to trimming and J lost 1 base, with 3 bases between them. Germline CDR1 SQVTM, CDR2 ANQGSEA. The CDR3 is CSVDSNYGYTF. CDR3 coding DNA: TGCAGCGTTGATAGTAACTATGGCTACACCTTC.

The CDR3 region is CASSFPQGIAGDTQYF. The DNA of the CDR3 is TGTGCCAGCAGCTTTCCGCAGGGGATCGCTGGAGATACGCAGTATTTT. V is TRBV9 and J is TRBJ2-3; TRBD1 might be the D (6 bases). The CDR3 contains 16 residues. Germline CDR1 and CDR2: SGDLS and YYNGEE. The V end lost 4 bases, the J end lost 5 bases, and 20 bases lay between the germline ends. The entire variable domain, with the rest obtained from reference TRBV9 and TRBJ2-3, is as follows: DSGVTQTPKHLITATGQRVTLRCSPRSGDLSVYWYQQSLDQGLQFLIQYYNGEERAKGNILERFSAQQFPDLHSELNLSSLELGDSALYFCASSFPQGIAGDTQYFGPGTRLTVL.

This clone is a singleton in its sample. J is TRBJ2-7 and V is TRBV5-1, with 12 bases lining up with TRBD1. Germline V gene data show CDR1 as SGHRS and CDR2 as YFSETQ. Trimming took 2 bases from V and 6 from J; bases not matched to a gene: 6. There are 15 residues in the CDR3. The CDR3 DNA sequence: TGCGCCAGCAGCTTATCCGGGACAGGGGGCTCCGAGCAGTACTTC. Protein product: CASSLSGTGGSEQYF.

The chain combines TRBV7-2 with TRBJ1-1, with 9 positions matching TRBD1. CDR3 length: 15 amino acids. The germline gives CDR1 SGHTA, CDR2 FQGNSA. Trimming at V came to 5 bases and at J to 0 bases, leaving 4 bases not matched to a gene. DNA of the CDR3: TGTGCCAGCAGCCGACAGGGGGGTGTGAACACTGAAGCTTTCTTT. It yields the protein CASSRQGGVNTEAFF.

V gene TRBV5-8 combines with J gene TRBJ2-1; 15 positions agree with TRBD2. The CDR3 contains 17 residues. Per the germline V gene, CDR1 is SGHTS and CDR2 is YDEGEE. Germline trimming cut 4 bases from V and 4 bases from J; bases unmatched to any gene: 6. CDR3 region: CASSRTSGRASYNEQFF. The CDR3 DNA follows: TGTGCCAGCAGCCGGACTAGCGGGAGGGCCAGTTACAATGAGCAGTTCTTC.

This sequence joins TRBV6-1 and TRBJ1-2, with a weak D call TRBD1 (6 bases). This CDR3 comprises 14 residues. Germline CDR1 and CDR2: MNHNS and SASEGT. V was shortened by 5 bases and J by 2 bases, with 12 bases between the two germline ends. The CDR3 DNA follows: TGTGCCAGCAGTCCTTGGGGACAAAACTATGGCTACACCTTC. Protein sequence: CASSPWGQNYGYTF.

The J gene is TRBJ2-7, the V gene TRBV4-3; D is possibly TRBD2 (6 bases). With 1 base removed from V and 0 bases from J, the gap between germline ends came to 16 bases. The CDR3 covers 17 residues. CDR1 and CDR2 (germline): LGHNA, YSLEER. The CDR3 DNA sequence: TGCGCCAGCAGCCAAGTCCCGACGGGGGAGAGCTCCTACGAGCAGTACTTC. Translated: CASSQVPTGESSYEQYF.